What follows is one TCR beta chain and its context. The antigen is not known. These data originate in a study of cytomegalovirus exposure and HLA in healthy donors. Findings and caveats of the study: A later analysis linked a missense DCLRE1C variant to TCR beta V- and J-gene trimming. The HLA-A and HLA-B alleles of most subjects were reportedly predicted accurately from TCR beta sequences. Fewer N-insertions (relative to the roughly 720-donor mean) were reportedly seen in an Asian-associated ancestry cluster in a later analysis.

A multiplex PCR was run with 60 Vbeta primers and 13 Jbeta primers. Sequencing was performed with immunoSEQ multiplex PCR; in TCRdb, only in-frame clones are kept and a portion is missing. The sample table sets out about 120,000 clones. This sequence originates from a woman between 40 and 55 years old in good health and CMV-seropositive. The material sequenced was PBMCs.

This CDR3 is CSVEDYSGRGLGGYTF. CDR3 nucleotide sequence: TGCAGCGTTGAAGATTATTCTGGCAGGGGGCTAGGGGGCTACACCTTC. This chain connects TRBV29-1 to TRBJ1-2; 8 bases line up with TRBD1. Trimming cost V 0 bases and J 8 bases; bases outside gene matches: 14. This CDR3 contains 16 residues. CDR1 and CDR2 from the germline V gene are SQVTM and ANQGSEA.